These 6 T cell receptor beta chains came from one sample sequenced in a study of cytomegalovirus exposure and HLA in healthy donors. The PCR contained 60 Vbeta and 13 Jbeta primers. Data came from immunoSEQ multiplex PCR; TCRdb stores just in-frame clones and leaves some out. The data show under 110,000 clones, more than 65% seen once. Sequencing input: PBMCs. These receptor sequences come from a boy aged 5 to 17 in good health and CMV-seronegative.

This chain uses TRBV27 with TRBJ2-6, with D unresolved. Germline V gives CDR1 MNHEY, CDR2 SMNVEV (reference sequence). This CDR3 contains 20 residues. The V gene lost 1 base and the J gene lost 5 bases, with 24 bases spanning the gap. The CDR3 protein is CASSLFLPGSPPLRANVLTF. DNA for the CDR3: TGTGCCAGCAGTTTATTCTTGCCCGGGTCCCCCCCTCTGAGGGCCAACGTCCTGACTTTC.

V and J are TRBV9 and TRBJ2-5, with 14 bases lining up with TRBD2. Losses at the gene ends were 4 bases for V and 2 bases for J; bases not matched to a gene: 7. CDR1 is SGDLS and CDR2 is YYNGEE in the germline V gene. The CDR3 has 17 amino acids. In DNA, the CDR3 is TGTGCCAGCAGCCCCGGGACTAGCGGGAGCGGGCAAGAGACCCAGTACTTC. This codes for CASSPGTSGSGQETQYF.

The J gene is TRBJ1-1, the V gene TRBV6-4; no firm D call. This CDR3 is built from 13 residues. Germline V gene sequence: CDR1 MRHNA, CDR2 SNTAGT. Trimming took off 5 bases at V and 5 bases at J, with 12 bases between the two ends. DNA for the CDR3: TGTGCCAGCAGTTCTCGGGGTCAGACTGAAGCTTTCTTT. This translates into CASSSRGQTEAFF.

The CDR3 DNA sequence: TGTGCCACCAGCAGAGGCCTAGCGGGAGTAAATGAGCAGTTCTTC. As protein: CATSRGLAGVNEQFF. This chain links TRBV15 with TRBJ2-1; 10 bases match TRBD2. CDR3 length: 15 amino acids. Per germline, CDR1 LNHNV and CDR2 YYDKDF (reference sequence). V was pared by 1 base and J by 7 bases, with 4 bases of the junction left unmatched. The full variable domain, with the rest looked up from reference TRBV15 and TRBJ2-1, is DAMVIQNPRYQVTQFGKPVTLSCSQTLNHNVMYWYQQKSSQAPKLLFHYYDKDFNNEADTPDNFQSRRPNTSFCFLDIRSPGLGDTAMYLCATSRGLAGVNEQFFGPGTRLTVL.

This chain joins TRBV5-1 and TRBJ1-2; D gene ambiguous. The germline V and J ends were trimmed by 0 bases and 8 bases, with 14 bases remaining between them. Germline V gene lookup returns CDR1 SGHRS and CDR2 YFSETQ. The CDR3 is 14 amino acids. The CDR3 nucleotides are TGCGCCAGCAGCTTGGAGGCAGGATATCGGGGCTACACCTTC. Residues: CASSLEAGYRGYTF. The whole variable domain, filled in from reference TRBV5-1 and TRBJ1-2, reads KAGVTQTPRYLIKTRGQQVTLSCSPISGHRSVSWYQQTPGQGLQFLFEYFSETQRNKGNFPGRFSGRQFSNSRSEMNVSTLELGDSALYLCASSLEAGYRGYTFGSGTRLTVV.

Only one count was recorded for this clone. V and J are TRBV27 and TRBJ2-1, with 8 bases fitting TRBD2. The V gene end was trimmed by 3 bases and the J gene end by 4 bases; junction bases not matched to a gene: 8. The CDR3 extends over 16 amino acids. Germline loops: CDR1 MNHEY, CDR2 SMNVEV (reference sequence). The DNA of the CDR3 is TGTGCCAGCAGTTTGGGTACTAGCGGTATATACAATGAGCAGTTCTTC. Protein sequence: CASSLGTSGIYNEQFF.